The 8 T cell receptor beta chains below were found in one sample sequenced in a study of CD8 T cells in ankylosing spondylitis. A single record per CDR3 protein comes from TCRdb applying MiXCR to the 5' RACE reads. The table shows around 220,000 distinct CDR3 sequences, with approximately 20% occurring only once. Study observations and caveats: Seemingly characteristic of ankylosing spondylitis blood was a TCR beta motif consisting of roughly 8 highly homologous variants.

No cognate antigen is known for these TCRs. Source material: blood, either unsorted or a sorted T cell fraction (not recorded which). The receptors derive from a male donor with ankylosing spondylitis.

The rearrangement uses TRBV7-9 and TRBJ2-1; D is perhaps TRBD2 (6 bases). The CDR3 runs 16 residues. V was shortened by 4 bases and J by 3 bases, with 16 bases between the two germline ends. Germline CDR1 SEHNR, CDR2 FQNEAQ (reference sequence). This CDR3 reads CASSSPGVVIYNEQFF. The CDR3 DNA reads TGTGCCAGCAGCTCCCCGGGGGTAGTCATCTACAATGAGCAGTTCTTC.

The genes are TRBV29-1 and TRBJ2-1; D perhaps matches TRBD1 (9 bases). Per the germline V gene, CDR1 is SQVTM and CDR2 is ANQGSEA. This CDR3 has 16 residues. Trimming cost V 4 bases and J 5 bases, with 21 bases left between them. The CDR3 bases are TGCAGCGTTGGCGGGGGGCCGGGACAGGGAAACAATGAGCAGTTCTTC. It codes for CSVGGGPGQGNNEQFF.

This clonotype was picked up many times. The chain links TRBV12-3 or TRBV12-4 to TRBJ2-1, with 7 bases lining up with TRBD2. The length of the CDR3 is 14 residues. The ends lost 4 bases at V and 7 bases at J; junction bases unmatched: 7. The DNA of the CDR3 is TGTGCCAGCAGTTGGGGTGCTAGCGGTAATGAGCAGTTCTTC. Residues: CASSWGASGNEQFF.

This chain joins TRBV6-1 and TRBJ1-2; unclear D gene. The V and J ends lost 0 bases and 4 bases respectively, with 6 bases between them. The CDR3 contains 13 residues. CDR1 MNHNS and CDR2 SASEGT come from the germline V gene. The CDR3 sequence is CASSEADTYGYTF. The CDR3 nucleotides are TGTGCCAGCAGTGAAGCTGACACCTATGGCTACACCTTC.

This clonotype showed up just a few times. The chain has TRBV7-3 and TRBJ2-3; D is unclear. The CDR3 has 13 amino acids. V was pared by 4 bases and J by 5 bases, with 10 bases between. Looked up from germline, CDR1 is SGHTA and CDR2 is FQGTGA. The CDR3 protein is CASSSPGLDTQYF. The CDR3 nucleotides read TGTGCCAGCAGCTCACCCGGGCTAGATACGCAGTATTTT.

This chain uses TRBV27 with TRBJ2-7, with TRBD2 as a possible D gene (6 bases). CDR1 is MNHEY and CDR2 is SMNVEV in the germline V gene (reference sequence). The CDR3 has 17 residues. V was pared by 0 bases and J by 0 bases, with 15 bases between. The CDR3, as DNA: TGTGCCAGCAGTTTATCGGCCAGGACTAAACTCTCCTACGAGCAGTACTTC. Translated: CASSLSARTKLSYEQYF.

This clonotype was recorded a few times. In DNA form, the CDR3 reads TGTGCCAGCAGTCTCGGCCGGGGAAACCCTGAAGCTTTCTTT. Translated, it gives CASSLGRGNPEAFF. The rearrangement uses TRBV12-3 or TRBV12-4 and TRBJ1-1; no reliable D call. This CDR3 contains 14 residues. The V end lost 5 bases, the J end lost 6 bases, and 16 bases lay between the germline ends.

This clonotype was counted a few times. The rearrangement uses TRBV4-1 and TRBJ1-2, with D perhaps TRBD1 (5 bases). There are 14 residues in the CDR3. CDR1 and CDR2 (germline): MGHRA, YSYEKL. The germline V and J ends were trimmed by 1 base and 8 bases, with 14 bases remaining between them. The CDR3 bases are TGCGCCAGCAGCCAAGTGGGCAGGGATGAAGGCTACACCTTC. Encoded protein: CASSQVGRDEGYTF.